The rows below give T cell receptor beta chains drawn from one sample of a study of shared clonotypes between healthy human individuals. Measured with immunoSEQ multiplex PCR; TCRdb has only the in-frame clones, and not every one. This sample has about 520,000 clones, with around 73% found just once. Sequenced: PBMCs. These receptors all stem from a woman between 40 and 50 years old in good health. Some clones in this sample may be carry-over from other donors' samples. CDR3s include the opening cysteine and the closing phenylalanine or tryptophan. Each record gives: clone size, J gene, D gene, V gene, CDR3 DNA, CDR3 protein. A D gene is named only where the DNA matches it firmly. Clone size is shown for a subset of rows, as once, few, many or a class of expanded clone.

NA TRBJ2-7 NA TRBV4-1 TGCGCCAGCAGAAGGGAGTGGCGAAGCAACTACGAGCAGTACTTC CASRREWRSNYEQYF
NA TRBJ2-3 NA TRBV9 TGTGCCAGCAGCGTCGGCGGGATGAGCACAGATACGCAGTATTTT CASSVGGMSTDTQYF
once TRBJ2-5 NA TRBV5-4 TGTGCCAGCAGCTTGAAGAGGGCACAAGAGACCCAGTACTTC CASSLKRAQETQYF
NA TRBJ1-3 TRBD1 TRBV5-1 TGCGCCAGCAGCCCCGGACAGGGACTAGGAAACACCATATATTTT CASSPGQGLGNTIYF
NA TRBJ2-1 NA TRBV5-5 TGTGCCAGCAGCTCTGTCAGATTCGGCAATGAGCAGTTCTTC CASSSVRFGNEQFF
NA TRBJ2-5 TRBD1 TRBV19 TGTGCCAGTAAAGGGACAGGGGGAAGTTTGACCCAGTACTTC CASKGTGGSLTQYF
NA TRBJ2-7 TRBD1 TRBV28 TGTGCCACCGGACAGGCCGAGCAGTACTTC CATGQAEQYF
NA TRBJ2-5 NA TRBV6-1 TGTGCCAGCAGATCAACGGGGGCGTTCGTGGAGACCCAGTACTTC CASRSTGAFVETQYF
NA TRBJ2-5 NA TRBV5-1 TGCGCCAGCAGCTTGGTTGGGTCAAGAGGAATGGAGACCCAGTACTTC CASSLVGSRGMETQYF
many TRBJ2-1 TRBD1 TRBV4-2 TGTGCCAGCAGCCAAGATCAGGCAGGGGGCTACAATGAGCAGTTCTTC CASSQDQAGGYNEQFF
NA TRBJ2-1 NA TRBV5-6 TGTGCCAGCAGCTTGGAGGGATATGAGCAGTTCTTC CASSLEGYEQFF
NA TRBJ1-1 TRBD1 TRBV19 TGTGCCAGTAGTATAGACCCCTTCACAGGGGACACTGAAGCTTTCTTT CASSIDPFTGDTEAFF
NA TRBJ2-7 NA TRBV30 TGTGCCTGGAGGCGCACGGGCGCTGGGGCCTACGAGCAGTACTTC CAWRRTGAGAYEQYF
NA TRBJ2-1 NA TRBV30 TGTGCCTGGAGTGTACGTCGGGGAGACAATGAGCAGTTCTTC CAWSVRRGDNEQFF
once TRBJ2-1 TRBD2 TRBV7-2 TGTGCCAGCAGCAAAGGGACTAGCGGGATGAATGAGCAGTTCTTC CASSKGTSGMNEQFF
many TRBJ2-2 NA TRBV6-4 TGTGCCAGCAGTGACGGGGAATCGAACACCGGGGAGCTGTTTTTT CASSDGESNTGELFF
NA TRBJ1-1 NA TRBV7-6 TGTGCCAGCAGCTTATGGGGAGGGGAAGCTTTCTTT CASSLWGGEAFF
once TRBJ2-4 NA TRBV30 TGTGCCTGGAGTCAGGGTGTAGACATTCAGTACTTC CAWSQGVDIQYF
NA TRBJ1-3 NA TRBV19 TGTGCCAGTACCCTGCGGGGAGGGGCCGGCTCTGGAAACACCATATATTTT CASTLRGGAGSGNTIYF
NA TRBJ2-5 NA TRBV28 TGTGCCACCATGTTAGGGGCCGGGTGGCAGACCCAGTACTTC CATMLGAGWQTQYF